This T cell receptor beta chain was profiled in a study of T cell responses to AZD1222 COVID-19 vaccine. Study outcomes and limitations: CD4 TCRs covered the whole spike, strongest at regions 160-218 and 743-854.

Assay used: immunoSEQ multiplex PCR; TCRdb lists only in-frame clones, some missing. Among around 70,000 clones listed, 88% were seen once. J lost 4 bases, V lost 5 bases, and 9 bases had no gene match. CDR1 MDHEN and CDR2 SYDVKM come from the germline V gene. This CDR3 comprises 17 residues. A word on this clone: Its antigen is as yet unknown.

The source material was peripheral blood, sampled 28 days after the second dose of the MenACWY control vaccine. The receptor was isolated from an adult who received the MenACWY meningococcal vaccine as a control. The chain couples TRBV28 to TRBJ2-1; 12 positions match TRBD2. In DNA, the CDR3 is TGTGCCAGCAGTCCGCCTAGCGGGGGGGCCGGGTACAATGAGCAGTTCTTC. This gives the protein CASSPPSGGAGYNEQFF.